This T cell receptor (beta chain) originates from a study of cytomegalovirus exposure and HLA in healthy donors (dated by TCRdb to the late 2010s). About the full investigation: According to an earlier analysis of 587 of the donors, about 179 million T cells yielded roughly 110 million unique TCR beta sequences and about 300 Gb of sequence data. To study patterns of TCR occurrence, a later analysis re-analyzed previously published TCR beta repertoires from under 750 donors and added high-resolution HLA genotyping. Class I and class II HLA loci were covered by the typing at four-digit resolution. Typing coverage differed by locus: A, B, C, DRB1 and DQB1 were typed in roughly 629-640 donors, DQA1 in about 550, DPA1 in over 600, and DPB1 in just under 480. Along with the approximately 700-subject first cohort, a separate validation cohort of approximately 110 different subjects was used. Donor age, sex, ethnicity and CMV serostatus were compiled alongside the repertoire data. The study aimed to test whether cataloging public T cell receptors could reveal signatures of past pathogen exposure. To decide whether each TCR beta V gene segment behaved as functional or pseudogenic, an earlier analysis of some 540 of the donors relied on high-throughput TCR beta sequencing. Roughly 300 gigabases of sequencing data and 70 million to 95 million unique TCR sequences made up an early release that covered nearly 650 HLA-typed donors. The study used immunosequencing to profile the T cell repertoires of 666 subjects and linked those repertoires to cytomegalovirus serostatus. Among several hundred genotyped donors of the cohort, an average of roughly 230,000 unique TCR beta nucleotide sequences was sequenced per donor, of which 15% to 20% were non-productive. All discovery cohort repertoires had been generated on a single sequencing platform. Of the roughly 400 genotyped donors, approximately 80% were placed in the genetic ancestry cluster associated with self-reported Caucasian donors. A later genetic analysis took genome-wide SNP genotypes for about three fifths of the roughly 700 donors and used that subset as a discovery cohort. High-throughput TCR immunosequencing, statistical association of individual TCRs with disease status, and machine learning were combined to predict cytomegalovirus infection status. A handful of DR-DQ haplotypes were handled as single units for association and clustering because linkage in the cohort was strong. Rather than drawing on any new phenotypic data, the later analysis identified candidate immune exposures from TCR beta sequences and the way those sequences occurred across donors. The research as a whole found: It was suggested by the authors that the approach could potentially be generalized to other disease states and immunological phenotypes. In the study, approximately 160 TCR beta chains were listed as associated with cytomegalovirus. The classifier was reported to diagnose cytomegalovirus status with high specificity and sensitivity in both the original cohort and the validation cohort. Because HLA typing was unavailable for some donors at each locus, only the typed subset was used in association tests. Because counts were too low, about 18 rarely observed V segments, including chromosome 9 orphons, were excluded from the earlier analysis of around 640 of the donors. Linkage disequilibrium might explain the correlated functional status among segregating V segments, but an unknown experimental factor could not be ruled out. Some IMGT-functional V segments, including TRBV6-2 and TRBV6-3, could not be distinguished by the 87-base-pair reads and were therefore excluded. The presence/absence analyses assumed that sequencing depth was roughly uniform across donors, and that assumption may not be true. A few of the identified cytomegalovirus-associated TCR beta chains were confirmed in vitro to be specific for cytomegalovirus antigens. Across donors, most TCR sequences were observed very rarely, whereas some public TCRs were present in many individuals. When HLA alleles, especially DR and DQ, strongly co-occurred, attributing TCR associations to individual alleles was difficult. An association between a missense DCLRE1C variant and V-gene and J-gene trimming of TCR beta chains was found in a later genetic analysis and replicated in an independent cohort. A further reported finding was that TCR beta sequences accurately predicted the HLA-A and HLA-B alleles for most subjects in the first cohort. In a later analysis, HLA-associated TCR beta chains showed more clonal expansion and lower generation probabilities than non-associated chains that were equally common. Broadly in line with IMGT annotations, most TCR beta V segments showed up in productive rearrangements about 87% or about 30% of the time in an earlier analysis of around 550 of the donors. Compared with the 666-donor mean, donors in an Asian-associated ancestry cluster had fewer N-insertions in productive TCRs, according to a later genetic analysis. In a later analysis, around 15,000 TCR beta sequences were associated with specific HLA alleles at a false discovery rate of 0.05. In this cohort, only TCR beta chains were sequenced, and detectable features were limited by the absence of alpha or paired-chain data. In a later analysis, the rate of TCR association differed among HLA loci, with DRB1 alleles having the most associated TCRs and HLA-C alleles having the fewest. CMV serostatus was the only immune exposure information available for the cohort. In a later analysis, most CMV-associated TCR beta chains were found to appear HLA-restricted, with HLA associations seemingly driven largely by CMV exposure. A group of highly shared sequence variants was considered likely to be a technical artifact of the sequencing pipeline. According to a later analysis, parvovirus B19, influenza, CMV and Epstein-Barr virus appeared linked to several top co-occurrence clusters.

The CDR3 runs 14 residues from the cysteine to the phenylalanine. The retained sequence is limited to the CDR3, 42 bases, with the frame set at the first base. The germline V gene (reference sequence) yields SGHKS for CDR1 and YYEKEE for CDR2. At the junction V is shortened by 0 bases and J by 1 base, with 6 bases in between. The cohort was made up of approximately 700 healthy bone marrow donors. Cohort members were all nominally healthy when sampled, although unrecorded immune exposures were likely present. The donor tested CMV seropositive and was one of the 289 seropositive cohort members. A peripheral blood sample was collected from each donor, and TCR beta sequencing was performed on peripheral blood mononuclear cells. The Qiagen DNeasy Blood Extraction Kit was used to extract genomic DNA from the blood cell samples. This clone was seen more than once but under ten times. Its antigen remains undetermined. The sample holds no much larger clone one base away, and base qualities are not on file.

To prepare the library, the immunoSEQ multiplex PCR assay was applied. The multiplex PCR relied on a mix of 60 forward primers for TCR Vbeta segments and 13 reverse primers for TCR Jbeta segments. The CDR3 region of rearranged TCR beta genes was amplified from genomic DNA with a multiplex PCR assay. Amplified TCR beta libraries were sequenced as 87-base-pair reads on the Illumina HiSeq System. The authors processed their data as follows. A later analysis tallied 80 million to 95 million unique TCR beta chains across the approximately 670 repertoires, and around 12 million of those chains were shared by two or more donors. To remove PCR and sequencing errors, raw reads were error-corrected and collapsed into unique sequences using a nearest-neighbor algorithm that merged closely related sequences. To assign V, D and J gene segments, CDR3 sequences were aligned to IMGT reference sequences. For a sequence to be retained, a match of at least six nucleotides to both a V gene segment and a J gene segment was required. Rearrangements were classified as productive when the CDR3 lacked stop codons and remained in frame with V and J, and all other rearrangements were classified as non-productive. Following IMGT convention, CDR3 was defined as the stretch from the second conserved V-encoded cysteine up to the conserved J-encoded phenylalanine. In an earlier analysis of roughly 580 of the donors, sequences lacking an unambiguous match to a single V gene segment were excluded. An earlier analysis of about 590 of the donors classified V segments as functional when productive rearrangements were above 56.7% and as segregating when the standard deviation between donors was above 5%. A statistical classification framework was developed to diagnose cytomegalovirus status using the catalog of TCR beta chain sequences. A later analysis assigned V and J genes by comparing TCR nucleotide sequences with IMGT/GENE-DB human TR gene sequences. Using the TCRdist pipeline, a later analysis assigned CDR3 sequences along with most-parsimonious VDJ recombination scenarios. In a later analysis, each TCR beta chain was defined by its CDR3 amino acid sequence together with its V-gene family, and reads without a unique V-gene family were excluded. As a way to deal with suspected cross-contamination and a sequencing artifact, a later analysis dropped 500 to 700 nucleotide sequences that were highly shared and had low generation probability. A later analysis calculated a clonal expansion index for each public chain from normalized within-repertoire ranks of inferred template counts. A later analysis computed generation probabilities with a VDJ recombination model fitted to out-of-frame rearrangements, and checked the results against IGoR. A later analysis scored TCR-TCR, TCR-HLA and TCR-CMV co-occurrence with hypergeometric tests, applying a repertoire-size bias correction to TCR pairs. False discovery rates were estimated in a later analysis by permuting HLA or CMV assignments 20 times. In a later analysis, co-occurring TCRs were grouped using DBSCAN, and TCRdist sequence similarity was added for clustering within HLA-allele-positive subsets. Repertoires with fewer than 30,000 or more than 120,000 public chains were left out of co-occurrence clustering, as were a handful of repertoires with anomalous nucleotide sharing. Sourced from immuneACCESS, this table was stored by TCRdb with only in-frame sequences that have V and J called. A share of the clones is absent; for the studies checked, an unresolved V gene accounts for under half, and the remainder has no known explanation. V, J and clone size derive from that table, while D and trimming were established from the DNA sequence. This sample lists 99,000 or so clones; approximately 12% were detected once. The ten largest clonotypes hold roughly a sixth of the sample.

In this chain, TRBV5-5 is recombined with TRBJ2-3, with no D gene named confidently. The sequenced sample was PBMCs. This TCR was sampled from a man aged 35-49 years in good health and CMV-seropositive. The CDR3 sequence is CASSLVVRTDTQYF. The DNA sequence is as follows: TGTGCCAGCAGCTTGGTAGTCCGCACAGATACGCAGTATTTT.